A selection of T cell receptor beta chains follows, all from one sample in a study of T cell responses to AZD1222 COVID-19 vaccine. Generated by immunoSEQ multiplex PCR, the TCRdb table keeps only in-frame clones and is missing some. Seen here are about 140,000 clones, around 90% observed once, and the top ten hold 2.5% to 3%. The material sequenced was peripheral blood, taken on day 0 of AZD1222 vaccination. These receptor sequences come from an adult in good health. The CDR3 runs from the conserved cysteine through the conserved F or W. Each record gives: clone size, D gene, V gene, J gene, CDR3 DNA, CDR3 protein. The D gene is left open where the match is weak. The size field is filled for only some rows; it gives once, few, many or a size class.

clone size: NA
D gene: TRBD2
V gene: TRBV7-3
J gene: TRBJ2-2
CDR3 DNA: TGTGCCAGCAGCCCGGCGGAGGGACTAGTGACCGGGGAGCTGTTTTTT
CDR3 protein: CASSPAEGLVTGELFF

clone size: NA
D gene: TRBD2
V gene: TRBV4-2
J gene: TRBJ2-7
CDR3 DNA: TGTGCCAGCAGCCACCCGGGAGGCACTGCTCGGGAGCAGTACTTC
CDR3 protein: CASSHPGGTAREQYF

clone size: NA
D gene: TRBD2
V gene: TRBV4-1
J gene: TRBJ2-7
CDR3 DNA: TGCGCCAGCAGCCAAGATTCCTGGCTAGCGGATTCCTCCTACGAGCAGTACTTC
CDR3 protein: CASSQDSWLADSSYEQYF

clone size: NA
D gene: TRBD1
V gene: TRBV24-1
J gene: TRBJ1-4
CDR3 DNA: TGTGCCACCAGTGACCCAAGAGACAGGGGAGGAGCGGGTGAAAAACTGTTTTTT
CDR3 protein: CATSDPRDRGGAGEKLFF

clone size: NA
D gene: NA
V gene: TRBV3-1/TRBV3-2
J gene: TRBJ2-3
CDR3 DNA: TGTGCCAGCAGCCAAGGGTGGTCGGGTCTATTTAGCACAGATACGCAGTATTTT
CDR3 protein: CASSQGWSGLFSTDTQYF

clone size: NA
D gene: TRBD1
V gene: TRBV27
J gene: TRBJ1-4
CDR3 DNA: TGTGCCAGCAGTTCGACAGGGTCTAATGAAAAACTGTTTTTT
CDR3 protein: CASSSTGSNEKLFF

clone size: once
D gene: NA
V gene: TRBV7-3
J gene: TRBJ1-6
CDR3 DNA: TGTGCCAGCAGCTTAGAGGGGGGGAATTCACCCCTCCACTTT
CDR3 protein: CASSLEGGNSPLHF

clone size: NA
D gene: NA
V gene: TRBV5-4
J gene: TRBJ1-2
CDR3 DNA: TGTGCCAGCAGCTTTTCGCGAGGTTATAACTATGGCTACACCTTC
CDR3 protein: CASSFSRGYNYGYTF

clone size: NA
D gene: NA
V gene: TRBV11-2
J gene: TRBJ2-7
CDR3 DNA: TGTGCCAGCGGTAGTCGGACAGACTCCTACGAGCAGTACTTC
CDR3 protein: CASGSRTDSYEQYF

clone size: few
D gene: NA
V gene: TRBV4-2
J gene: TRBJ2-3
CDR3 DNA: TGTGCCAGCAGCCAAGGTTTCCGGGTTTCTACGGATACGCAGTATTTT
CDR3 protein: CASSQGFRVSTDTQYF